A selection of T cell receptor beta chains follows, all from one sample in a study of neurological immune-mediated disorders. Each CDR3 protein gets one entry after TCRdb re-called the 5' RACE reads with MiXCR. This sample has roughly 74,000 distinct CDR3 sequences, with 5.2% found just once. Sequencing was done on a sample of PBMCs. These receptors all stem from a man aged 18-30 years with multiple sclerosis. Each CDR3 is given without its conserved first and last residue. Each record gives: J gene, V gene, CDR3 protein.

j_gene: TRBJ1-1
v_gene: TRBV20-1
CDR3aa: SARDPSLQVTEAF

j_gene: TRBJ2-3
v_gene: TRBV7-2
CDR3aa: ASSPLDGRGHTQY

j_gene: TRBJ1-1
v_gene: TRBV6-1
CDR3aa: ASTPGRRTEAF

j_gene: TRBJ1-6
v_gene: TRBV20-1
CDR3aa: SARGGGSPLH

j_gene: TRBJ2-7
v_gene: TRBV29-1
CDR3aa: SVTRGNYEQY

j_gene: TRBJ1-2
v_gene: TRBV29-1
CDR3aa: SVPGMMET

j_gene: TRBJ1-1
v_gene: TRBV7-8
CDR3aa: ASSGPSGRTEAF

j_gene: TRBJ1-1
v_gene: TRBV29-1
CDR3aa: SVWDRRLNTEAF

j_gene: TRBJ2-7
v_gene: TRBV20-1
CDR3aa: SARVRDSHIKQY

j_gene: TRBJ1-1
v_gene: TRBV20-1
CDR3aa: SAWTGANTEAF

j_gene: TRBJ1-2
v_gene: TRBV10-3
CDR3aa: AISEAQLPTRAGYT

j_gene: TRBJ2-2
v_gene: TRBV18
CDR3aa: ASSPPAGSFAGELF

j_gene: TRBJ2-1
v_gene: TRBV9
CDR3aa: ASSVVGHNEQF

j_gene: TRBJ2-3
v_gene: TRBV5-1
CDR3aa: ASSSAGFTDTQY

j_gene: TRBJ2-7
v_gene: TRBV6-5
CDR3aa: ASTKRGGNPFEQY

j_gene: TRBJ2-5
v_gene: TRBV9
CDR3aa: ASSVRPGVRMETQY

j_gene: TRBJ1-4
v_gene: TRBV5-7
CDR3aa: ASSVDRGPNEKLF

j_gene: TRBJ1-2
v_gene: TRBV5-1
CDR3aa: ASRPISGGYT

j_gene: TRBJ2-7
v_gene: TRBV28
CDR3aa: ASSLLSSALSYEQY

j_gene: TRBJ2-3
v_gene: TRBV12-3/TRBV12-4
CDR3aa: ASSLGLGQGTDTQY